The rows below give T cell receptor beta chains drawn from one sample of a study of T cells in Graves' hyperthyroidism and ophthalmopathy. TCRdb used MiXCR to reprocess the multiplex PCR reads, holding one entry per CDR3 protein. This table holds roughly 420,000 distinct CDR3 sequences, 15% to 18% found once. Sequencing input: blood. These receptor sequences come from a woman aged 18-35 years with Graves' hyperthyroidism. The CDR3 runs from the conserved cysteine through the conserved F or W. D genes are given only for firm matches. Only part of the rows carry a size: once, few, many, or a class if the clone is expanded.

V	D	size	J	CDR3	DNA
TRBV20-1	.	once	TRBJ2-2	CSARDRAEPNTGELFF	TGCAGTGCTAGAGATCGAGCGGAGCCTAACACCGGGGAGCTGTTTTTT
TRBV2	.	.	TRBJ1-1	CASSVTGTPNTEAFF	TGTGCCAGCAGTGTGACCGGGACACCAAACACTGAAGCTTTCTTT
TRBV7-9	.	many	TRBJ2-7	CASSFEGGEQYF	TGTGCCAGCAGCTTCGAGGGGGGCGAGCAGTACTTC
TRBV6-2/TRBV6-3	.	many	TRBJ1-3	CASSAAGDGNTIYF	TGTGCCAGCAGTGCGGCAGGGGACGGAAACACCATATATTTT
TRBV2	.	few	TRBJ2-1	CASSDASRSYNEQFF	TGTGCCAGCAGTGATGCGAGTCGGTCCTACAATGAGCAGTTCTTC
TRBV2	.	medium-sized	TRBJ2-3	CASRGGPGIGDTQYF	TGTGCCAGCAGAGGGGGACCGGGTATCGGAGATACGCAGTATTTT
TRBV5-1	.	many	TRBJ2-1	CASRWDGPYNEQFF	TGCGCCAGCAGATGGGACGGCCCCTACAATGAGCAGTTCTTC
TRBV18	.	many	TRBJ1-5	CASSPATSNQPQHF	TGTGCCAGCTCACCGGCTACTAGCAATCAGCCCCAGCATTTT
TRBV6-1	TRBD1	many	TRBJ1-5	CASSQRTGPGNQPQHF	TGTGCCAGCAGTCAACGGACAGGTCCTGGCAATCAGCCCCAGCATTTT
TRBV29-1	.	.	TRBJ2-2	CSVAAGTGELFF	TGCAGCGTTGCGGCGGGCACCGGGGAGCTGTTTTTT
TRBV6-5	.	many	TRBJ1-6	CASSYSGGMGSPLHF	TGTGCCAGCAGTTACTCCGGGGGAATGGGTTCACCCCTCCACTTT
TRBV4-2	.	.	TRBJ2-5	CAGSQDQGVPETQYF	TGTGCCGGCAGCCAAGACCAAGGAGTGCCGGAGACCCAGTACTTC
TRBV15	.	.	TRBJ2-7	CATSRERRRFYEQYF	TGTGCCACCAGCAGAGAGCGGCGACGATTCTACGAGCAGTACTTC
TRBV2	TRBD2	.	TRBJ2-3	CAGSGKRGEGGDTQYF	TGTGCCGGCAGCGGAAAGCGGGGTGAGGGAGGGGATACGCAGTATTTT
TRBV6-1	.	.	TRBJ2-5	CASSGDTETQYF	TGTGCCAGCAGTGGGGATACAGAGACCCAGTACTTC
TRBV7-3	.	few	TRBJ1-5	CASSLSGGGPQHF	TGTGCCAGCAGCTTAAGTGGGGGGGGGCCCCAGCATTTT
TRBV12-3/TRBV12-4	.	many	TRBJ1-5	CASGVRSLLNQPQHF	TGTGCCAGCGGAGTGAGGTCGCTCCTGAATCAGCCCCAGCATTTT
TRBV5-8	.	many	TRBJ2-7	CASSLDWGASSYEQYF	TGTGCCAGCAGCTTGGATTGGGGCGCTAGCTCCTACGAGCAGTACTTC
TRBV24-1	.	few	TRBJ1-1	CATSALGNTEAFF	TGTGCCACCAGTGCCCTAGGCAACACTGAAGCTTTCTTT
TRBV4-1	TRBD2	.	TRBJ2-1	CASSRLGLAEQFF	TGCGCCAGCAGCCGCCTGGGACTAGCGGAGCAGTTCTTC
TRBV3-1	TRBD2	many	TRBJ2-3	CASTPGLAVRTDTQYF	TGTGCCAGCACCCCAGGACTAGCGGTCCGCACAGATACGCAGTATTTT
TRBV6-1	.	many	TRBJ2-2	CASSYGGYGELFF	TGTGCCAGCAGTTACGGGGGATACGGGGAGCTGTTTTTT
TRBV4-2	.	once	TRBJ1-5	CASSQDHPDGHF	TGTGCCAGCAGCCAAGATCACCCCGACGGGCATTTT
TRBV12-5	TRBD1	many	TRBJ2-1	CASGGQGDSIYNEQFF	TGTGCTAGTGGAGGACAGGGAGATTCTATTTACAATGAGCAGTTCTTC
TRBV3-1	.	many	TRBJ1-2	CASSRPETGVGYTF	TGTGCCAGCAGCCGCCCGGAGACGGGGGTTGGCTACACCTTC
TRBV5-1	TRBD1	few	TRBJ1-2	CASSVTQGYGYTF	TGCGCCAGCAGCGTAACACAGGGGTATGGCTACACCTTC
TRBV3-1	.	many	TRBJ2-7	CAPGGGWGRAYEQYF	TGTGCCCCCGGCGGAGGGTGGGGTAGGGCCTACGAGCAGTACTTC
TRBV4-1	TRBD1	few	TRBJ2-6	CASSFRDRTPSGANVLTF	TGCGCCAGCAGCTTCCGGGACAGGACCCCCTCTGGGGCCAACGTCCTGACTTTC
TRBV20-1	TRBD1	many	TRBJ1-2	CSAVPGTGYGYTF	TGCAGTGCTGTCCCCGGGACAGGGTATGGCTACACCTTC
TRBV9	.	many	TRBJ2-1	CASSHPGGSYNEQFF	TGTGCCAGCAGCCACCCCGGGGGCTCCTACAATGAGCAGTTCTTC
TRBV19	TRBD1	.	TRBJ2-2	CASSPGTGVFGELFF	TGTGCCAGTAGTCCCGGGACAGGGGTGTTCGGGGAGCTGTTTTTT
TRBV19	.	.	TRBJ2-1	CASSDGYNEQFF	TGTGCCAGTAGTGACGGTTACAATGAGCAGTTCTTC
TRBV12-3/TRBV12-4	.	many	TRBJ1-2	CASSLIFQGRSRPYGYTF	TGTGCCAGCAGTTTAATCTTTCAGGGTAGGAGTCGGCCCTATGGCTACACCTTC
TRBV7-3	.	many	TRBJ2-3	CASRSPGLALTDTQYF	TGTGCCAGCAGGAGCCCGGGACTGGCCCTCACAGATACGCAGTATTTT
TRBV28	.	.	TRBJ2-7	CASSLNYQADAYEQYF	TGTGCCAGCAGTTTGAATTATCAGGCGGATGCCTACGAGCAGTACTTC
TRBV10-3	.	many	TRBJ1-5	CAIGGADRNQPQHF	TGTGCCATCGGGGGTGCGGATCGCAATCAGCCCCAGCATTTT
TRBV28	.	many	TRBJ2-7	CASSLPQTYEQYF	TGTGCCAGCAGTTTACCGCAAACCTACGAGCAGTACTTC
TRBV20-1	TRBD1	.	TRBJ2-1	CSALEPTGGGDEQFF	TGCAGTGCCCTAGAGCCGACAGGGGGCGGGGATGAGCAGTTCTTC
TRBV2	TRBD1	.	TRBJ2-4	CASSGDRDGNIQYF	TGTGCCAGCAGTGGGGACAGGGATGGTAACATTCAGTACTTC
TRBV6-6	.	many	TRBJ1-5	CASSYSPTGTGQPQHF	TGTGCCAGCAGTTACTCCCCCACAGGGACGGGTCAGCCCCAGCATTTT
TRBV10-3	TRBD1	many	TRBJ2-3	CAISGDRETDTQYF	TGTGCCATCAGTGGGGACAGGGAAACAGATACGCAGTATTTT
TRBV19	.	.	TRBJ1-5	CASRPTRIENQPRHF	TGTGCCAGTAGACCCACACGAATAGAGAATCAGCCCCGGCATTTT
TRBV19	.	.	TRBJ1-1	CATFTGLTEAFF	TGTGCCACCTTTACAGGGTTGACTGAAGCTTTCTTT
TRBV28	TRBD1	many	TRBJ2-1	CASRPRTGFYNEQFF	TGTGCCAGCAGGCCAAGGACAGGGTTCTACAATGAGCAGTTCTTC
TRBV7-3	.	many	TRBJ2-3	CASSVSTPPDTQYF	TGTGCCAGCAGCGTCTCGACCCCGCCAGATACGCAGTATTTT
TRBV7-2	.	few	TRBJ2-5	CASTPRGKRTQQETPYF	TGTGCCAGCACCCCTCGTGGAAAACGGACGCAACAAGAGACCCCGTACTTC
TRBV12-3/TRBV12-4	TRBD1	.	TRBJ1-1	CASSLGTGTSEAFF	TGTGCCAGCAGTTTAGGGACAGGAACATCTGAAGCTTTCTTT
TRBV15	TRBD1	few	TRBJ2-3	CATSPGGEGDTQYF	TGTGCCACCAGCCCAGGGGGCGAAGGGGATACGCAGTATTTT